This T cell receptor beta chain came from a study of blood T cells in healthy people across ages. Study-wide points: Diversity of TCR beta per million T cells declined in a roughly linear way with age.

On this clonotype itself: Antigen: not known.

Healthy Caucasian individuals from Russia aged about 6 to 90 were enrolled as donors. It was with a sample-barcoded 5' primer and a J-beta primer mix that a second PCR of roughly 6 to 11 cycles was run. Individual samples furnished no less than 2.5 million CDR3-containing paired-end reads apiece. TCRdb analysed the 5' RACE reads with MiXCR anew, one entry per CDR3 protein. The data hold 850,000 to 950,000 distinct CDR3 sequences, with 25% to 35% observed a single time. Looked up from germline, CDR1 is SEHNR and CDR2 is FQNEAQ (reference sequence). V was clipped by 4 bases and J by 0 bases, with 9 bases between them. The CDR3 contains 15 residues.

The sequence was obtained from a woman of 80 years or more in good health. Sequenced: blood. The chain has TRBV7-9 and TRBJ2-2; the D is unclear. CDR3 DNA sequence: TGTGCCAGCAGCTCGGGCACCCCGAACACCGGGGAGCTGTTTTTT. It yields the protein CASSSGTPNTGELFF.